The entry below describes one T cell receptor beta chain. Its antigen is not identified. The data stem from a study of blood T cells in healthy people across ages. General study points: Age advanced and TCR beta diversity per million T cells fell, roughly linearly.

With a J-beta primer mix and a sample-barcoded 5' primer, a second PCR ran roughly 6 to 11 cycles. TCRdb analysed the 5' RACE reads with MiXCR anew, one entry per CDR3 protein. The data contain about 720,000 distinct CDR3 sequences, more than 20% of them singletons. The V gene's germline CDR1 is MGHRA and CDR2 YSYEKL. Trimming removed 4 bases at V and 5 bases at J, with 17 bases between. The CDR3 is 15 residues long. The sample was also reused in another study, on T cells of mothers and their children.

Sequencing was carried out using blood. The chain couples TRBV4-1 to TRBJ1-1; D is unclear. The origin of this receptor is a boy younger than 18 in good health. CDR3 in amino acids: CASSLPISGRTEAFF. The CDR3, as DNA: TGCGCCAGCAGCCTCCCTATCTCGGGGAGGACTGAAGCTTTCTTT.